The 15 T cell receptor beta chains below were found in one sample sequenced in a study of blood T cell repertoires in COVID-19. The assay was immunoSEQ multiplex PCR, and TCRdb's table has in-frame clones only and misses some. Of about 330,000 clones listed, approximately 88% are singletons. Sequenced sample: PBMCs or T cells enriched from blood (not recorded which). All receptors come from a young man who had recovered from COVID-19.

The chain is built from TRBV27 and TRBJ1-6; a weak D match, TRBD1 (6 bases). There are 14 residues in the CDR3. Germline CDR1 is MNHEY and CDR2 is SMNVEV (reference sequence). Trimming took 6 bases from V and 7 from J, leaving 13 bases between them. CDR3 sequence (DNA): TGTGCCAGCAGAATCGACAGGATCAATTCACCCCTCCACTTT. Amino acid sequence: CASRIDRINSPLHF.

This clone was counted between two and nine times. CDR3 sequence (DNA): TGCGCCAGCAGTGACCCAGGGGTGTTACACGAGCAGTACTTC. Translating it yields CASSDPGVLHEQYF. This sequence joins TRBV10-1 and TRBJ2-7, with D possibly being TRBD1 (6 bases). V gave up 3 bases and J gave up 5 bases, with 14 bases separating them. The CDR3 length is 14 residues. Germline CDR1 and CDR2: WNHNN and SYGVQD (reference sequence).

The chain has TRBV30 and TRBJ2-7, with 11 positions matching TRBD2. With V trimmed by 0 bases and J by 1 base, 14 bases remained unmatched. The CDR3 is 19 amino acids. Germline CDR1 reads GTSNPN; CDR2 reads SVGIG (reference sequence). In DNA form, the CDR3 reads TGTGCCTGGAGTGTACGGCTCTGGGCTAGCGGGGGGAAATCCTACGAGCAGTACTTC. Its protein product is CAWSVRLWASGGKSYEQYF.

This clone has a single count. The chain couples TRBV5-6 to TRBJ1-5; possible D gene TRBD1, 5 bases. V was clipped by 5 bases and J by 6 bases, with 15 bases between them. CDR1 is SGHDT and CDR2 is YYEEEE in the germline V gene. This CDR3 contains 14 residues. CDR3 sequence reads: CASSMWGLSQPQHF. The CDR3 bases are TGTGCCAGCAGTATGTGGGGCTTGAGTCAGCCCCAGCATTTT.

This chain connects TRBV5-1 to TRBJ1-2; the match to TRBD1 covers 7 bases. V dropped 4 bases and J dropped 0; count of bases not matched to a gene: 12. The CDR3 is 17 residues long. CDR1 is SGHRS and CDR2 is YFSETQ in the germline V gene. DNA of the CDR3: TGCGCCAGCAGCGTAACAGGGGCCCAACCCTCTAACTATGGCTACACCTTC. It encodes CASSVTGAQPSNYGYTF.

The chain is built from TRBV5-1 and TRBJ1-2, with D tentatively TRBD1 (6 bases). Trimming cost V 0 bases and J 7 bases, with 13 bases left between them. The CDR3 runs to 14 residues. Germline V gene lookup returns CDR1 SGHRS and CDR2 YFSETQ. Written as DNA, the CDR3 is TGCGCCAGCAGCTTGGAAGTCGGGGGGCCTGGCTACACCTTC. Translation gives CASSLEVGGPGYTF.

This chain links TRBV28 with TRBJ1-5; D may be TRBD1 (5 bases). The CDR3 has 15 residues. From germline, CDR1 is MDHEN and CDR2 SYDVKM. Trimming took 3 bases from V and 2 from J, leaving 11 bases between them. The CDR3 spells CASSFSQAGNQPQHF. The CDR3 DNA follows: TGTGCCAGCAGTTTTTCACAGGCGGGCAATCAGCCCCAGCATTTT.

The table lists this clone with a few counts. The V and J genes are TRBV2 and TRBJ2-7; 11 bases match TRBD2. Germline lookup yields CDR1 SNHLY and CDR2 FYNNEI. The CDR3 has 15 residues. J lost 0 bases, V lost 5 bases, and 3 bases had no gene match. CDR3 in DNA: TGTGCCAGCAGTCCGGGACTAGCGGTCTCCTACGAGCAGTACTTC. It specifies CASSPGLAVSYEQYF.

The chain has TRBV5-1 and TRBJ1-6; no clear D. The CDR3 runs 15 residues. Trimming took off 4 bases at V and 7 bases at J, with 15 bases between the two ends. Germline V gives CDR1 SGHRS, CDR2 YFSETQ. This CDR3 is CASSDNPSKNSPLHF. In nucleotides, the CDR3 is TGCGCCAGCAGCGACAATCCCTCGAAAAATTCACCCCTCCACTTT.

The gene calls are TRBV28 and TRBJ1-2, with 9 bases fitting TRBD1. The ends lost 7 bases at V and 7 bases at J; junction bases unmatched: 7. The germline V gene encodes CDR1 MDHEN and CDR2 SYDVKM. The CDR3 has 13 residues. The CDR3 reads CASIRQGVGGYTF. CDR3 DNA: TGTGCCAGCATACGACAGGGGGTAGGTGGCTACACCTTC.

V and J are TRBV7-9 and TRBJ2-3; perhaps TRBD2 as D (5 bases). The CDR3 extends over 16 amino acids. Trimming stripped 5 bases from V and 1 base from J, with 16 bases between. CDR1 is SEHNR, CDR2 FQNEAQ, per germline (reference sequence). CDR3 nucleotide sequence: TGTGCCAGCAGCGCGCAAGAGAGGGCCGGCACAGATACGCAGTATTTT. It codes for CASSAQERAGTDTQYF.

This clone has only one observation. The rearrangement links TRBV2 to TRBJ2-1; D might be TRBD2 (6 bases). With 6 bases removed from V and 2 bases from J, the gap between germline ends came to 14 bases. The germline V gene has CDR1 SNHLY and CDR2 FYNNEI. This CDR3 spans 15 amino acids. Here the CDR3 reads CASSPLASPYNEQFF. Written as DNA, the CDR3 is TGTGCCAGCAGCCCTCTAGCGTCCCCCTACAATGAGCAGTTCTTC.

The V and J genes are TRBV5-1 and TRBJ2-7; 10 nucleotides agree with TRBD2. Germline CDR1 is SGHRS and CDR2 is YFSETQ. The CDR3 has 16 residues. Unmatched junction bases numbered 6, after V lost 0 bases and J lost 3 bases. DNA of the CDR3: TGCGCCAGCAGCTTGGGACAGCGGGGGGGATACTACGAGCAGTACTTC. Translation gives CASSLGQRGGYYEQYF.

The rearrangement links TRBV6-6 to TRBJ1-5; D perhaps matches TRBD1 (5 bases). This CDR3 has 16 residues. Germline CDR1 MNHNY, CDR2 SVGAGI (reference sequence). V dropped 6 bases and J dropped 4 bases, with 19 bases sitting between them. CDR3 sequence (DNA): TGTGCCAGCAGGCCGGGCCCCGAGAAGGGGAATCAGCCCCAGCATTTT. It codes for CASRPGPEKGNQPQHF.

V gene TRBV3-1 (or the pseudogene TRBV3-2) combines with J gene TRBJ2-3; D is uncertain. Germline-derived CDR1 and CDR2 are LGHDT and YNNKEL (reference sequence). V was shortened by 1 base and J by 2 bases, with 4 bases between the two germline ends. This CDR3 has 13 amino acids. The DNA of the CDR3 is TGTGCCAGCAGCCAAGGTAACACAGATACGCAGTATTTT. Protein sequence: CASSQGNTDTQYF.